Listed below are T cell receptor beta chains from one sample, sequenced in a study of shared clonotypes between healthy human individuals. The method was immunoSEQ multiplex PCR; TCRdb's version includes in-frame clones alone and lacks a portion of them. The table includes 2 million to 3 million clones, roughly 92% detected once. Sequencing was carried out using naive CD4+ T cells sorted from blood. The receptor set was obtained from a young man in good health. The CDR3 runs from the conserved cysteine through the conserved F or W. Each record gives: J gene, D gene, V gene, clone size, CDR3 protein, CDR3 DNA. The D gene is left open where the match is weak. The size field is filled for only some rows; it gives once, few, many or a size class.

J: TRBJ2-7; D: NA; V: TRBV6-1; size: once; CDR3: CASSEGGLHYEQYF; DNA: TGTGCCAGCAGTGAAGGGGGACTGCACTACGAGCAGTACTTC
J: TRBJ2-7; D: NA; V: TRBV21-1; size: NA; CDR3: CASTLLPGQGGEQYF; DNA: TGTGCCAGCACACTTCTCCCGGGACAGGGAGGCGAGCAGTACTTC
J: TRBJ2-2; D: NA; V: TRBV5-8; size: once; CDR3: CASSNKNTGELFF; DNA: TGTGCCAGCAGCAACAAGAACACCGGGGAGCTGTTTTTT
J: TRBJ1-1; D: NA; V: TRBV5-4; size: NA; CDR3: CASSLNTEAFF; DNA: TGTGCCAGCAGTTTAAACACTGAAGCTTTCTTT
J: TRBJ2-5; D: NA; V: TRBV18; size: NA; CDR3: CASSPSRETQYF; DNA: TGTGCCAGCTCACCCTCGAGAGAGACCCAGTACTTC
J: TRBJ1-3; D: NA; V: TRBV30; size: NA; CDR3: CAWTGIGNTIYF; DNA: TGTGCCTGGACCGGGATAGGAAACACCATATATTTT
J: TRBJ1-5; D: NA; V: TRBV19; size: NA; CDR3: CASSIISGYSNQPQHF; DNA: TGTGCCAGTAGTATTATCTCGGGCTATAGCAATCAGCCCCAGCATTTT
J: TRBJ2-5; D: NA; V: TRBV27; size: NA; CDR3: CASSLGDGSGFQETQYF; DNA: TGTGCCAGCAGTTTGGGTGACGGAAGCGGATTCCAAGAGACCCAGTACTTC
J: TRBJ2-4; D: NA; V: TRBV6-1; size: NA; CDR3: CASSPTPGSLNIQYF; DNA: TGTGCCAGCAGCCCCACACCCGGTTCTTTAAACATTCAGTACTTC
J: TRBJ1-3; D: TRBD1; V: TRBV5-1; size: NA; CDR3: CASSFRGQESGNTIYF; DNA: TGCGCCAGCAGCTTTAGAGGACAGGAATCTGGAAACACCATATATTTT
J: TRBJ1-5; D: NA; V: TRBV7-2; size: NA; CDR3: CASSLGSGVRNQPQHF; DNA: TGTGCCAGCAGCTTAGGTTCGGGGGTGCGCAATCAGCCCCAGCATTTT
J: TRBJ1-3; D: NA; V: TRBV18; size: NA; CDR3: CASSPNAGTGNTIYF; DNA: TGTGCCAGCTCACCAAATGCAGGCACTGGAAACACCATATATTTT
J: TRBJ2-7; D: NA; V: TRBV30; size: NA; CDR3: CAWSVVRLGSSYEQYF; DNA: TGTGCCTGGAGTGTAGTCCGGCTAGGCAGTTCCTACGAGCAGTACTTC
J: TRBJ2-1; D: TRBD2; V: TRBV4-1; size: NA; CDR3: CASGSPGLEKNNEQFF; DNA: TGCGCCAGCGGATCTCCGGGACTAGAGAAGAACAATGAGCAGTTCTTC
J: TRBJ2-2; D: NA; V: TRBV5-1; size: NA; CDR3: CASSLAPSGELFF; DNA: TGCGCCAGCAGCTTGGCCCCCTCCGGGGAGCTGTTTTTT
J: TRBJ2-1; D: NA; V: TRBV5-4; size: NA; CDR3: CASSPASNEQFF; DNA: TGTGCCAGCAGCCCCGCGAGCAATGAGCAGTTCTTC
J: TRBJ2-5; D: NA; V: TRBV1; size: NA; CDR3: CTSSQPQRGGLETQYF; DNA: TGCACCAGCAGCCAACCGCAGCGGGGGGGCCTAGAGACCCAGTACTTC
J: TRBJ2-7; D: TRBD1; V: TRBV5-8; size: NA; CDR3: CASSLSGTGSYEQYF; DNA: TGTGCCAGCAGCTTATCCGGGACAGGGAGCTACGAGCAGTACTTC
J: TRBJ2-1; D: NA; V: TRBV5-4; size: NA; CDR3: CASSWGPSNEQFF; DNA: TGTGCCAGCAGTTGGGGACCAAGCAATGAGCAGTTCTTC
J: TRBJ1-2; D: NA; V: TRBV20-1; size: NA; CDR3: CSASRPSGYTF; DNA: TGCAGTGCTAGCCGCCCCTCGGGCTACACCTTC
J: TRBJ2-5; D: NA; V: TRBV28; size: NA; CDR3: CASSFLWGSNYQETQYF; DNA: TGTGCCAGCAGCTTCCTGTGGGGGTCCAACTACCAAGAGACCCAGTACTTC
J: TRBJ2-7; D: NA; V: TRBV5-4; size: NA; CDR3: CASSFGTGFYEQYF; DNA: TGTGCCAGCAGCTTTGGAACAGGCTTCTACGAGCAGTACTTC